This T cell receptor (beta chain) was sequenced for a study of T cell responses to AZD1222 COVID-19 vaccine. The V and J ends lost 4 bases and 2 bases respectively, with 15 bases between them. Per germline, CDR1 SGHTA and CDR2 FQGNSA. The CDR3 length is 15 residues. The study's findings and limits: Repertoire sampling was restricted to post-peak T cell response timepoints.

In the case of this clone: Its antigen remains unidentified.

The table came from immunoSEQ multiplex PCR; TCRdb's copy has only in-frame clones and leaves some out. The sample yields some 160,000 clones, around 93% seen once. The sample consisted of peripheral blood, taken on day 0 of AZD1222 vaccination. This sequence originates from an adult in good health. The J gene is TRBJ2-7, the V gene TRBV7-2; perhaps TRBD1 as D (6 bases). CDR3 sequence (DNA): TGTGCCAGCAGCTATAGACTAACAGGGACCTACGAGCAGTACTTC. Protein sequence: CASSYRLTGTYEQYF.